The clone carrying this T cell receptor (beta chain) occurred once. Its antigen is unidentified. The table came from immunoSEQ multiplex PCR; TCRdb's copy has only in-frame clones and leaves some out. This table has about 15,000 clones, 85% to 90% appearing once. The data are from a study of T cell repertoires in ileal Crohn's disease. Study in general: Median disease duration was 7.9 years; about 37% smoked at surgery. Findings and limits, study-wide: Endoscopic recurrence occurred in every patient whose clonality exceeded 26.8%. Clonal expansions were more frequent in active smokers than non-smokers at surgery.

Patients were adults with ileal or ileocolonic Crohn's disease needing resection. The CDR3 extends over 19 amino acids. Trimming removed 4 bases from V and 0 bases from J; junction bases left unmatched: 16. Germline values: CDR1 SGHRS, CDR2 YFSETQ. The source material was ileal tissue. The receptor comes from an adult with Crohn's disease. The J gene is TRBJ2-5, the V gene TRBV5-1; TRBD2 matches at 9 bases. DNA of the CDR3: TGCGCCAGCAGCCCAAGAGGCGGCGGGAGGGCCACTCACCAAGAGACCCAGTACTTC. It translates to CASSPRGGGRATHQETQYF. The whole variable domain, remainder taken from reference TRBV5-1 and TRBJ2-5, is KAGVTQTPRYLIKTRGQQVTLSCSPISGHRSVSWYQQTPGQGLQFLFEYFSETQRNKGNFPGRFSGRQFSNSRSEMNVSTLELGDSALYLCASSPRGGGRATHQETQYFGPGTRLLVL.